This T cell receptor beta chain was profiled in a study of patients and donors after allogeneic stem cell transplantation. Relative to its sample, this clonotype is medium-sized. The CDR3 has 15 residues. Germline-derived CDR1 and CDR2 are MGHRA and YSYEKL. V was cut by 0 bases and J by 3 bases, with 12 bases left in between. MiXCR was run by TCRdb on the RT-PCR reads, yielding one entry per CDR3 protein. This table has approximately 1,500 distinct CDR3 sequences, about 4% appearing once. Sample: blood, either unsorted or a sorted T cell fraction (not recorded which). The rearrangement uses TRBV4-1 and TRBJ2-7; D gene uncertain. This TCR was sampled from a human donor who was either an allogeneic HSCT recipient or a stem cell or donor lymphocyte infusion donor (not recorded which). It is not recorded whose cells these are; they may come from a transplant donor. CDR3: CASSQDPGTYYEQYF. In nucleotides, the CDR3 is TGCGCCAGCAGCCAAGACCCCGGCACCTACTACGAGCAGTACTTC.